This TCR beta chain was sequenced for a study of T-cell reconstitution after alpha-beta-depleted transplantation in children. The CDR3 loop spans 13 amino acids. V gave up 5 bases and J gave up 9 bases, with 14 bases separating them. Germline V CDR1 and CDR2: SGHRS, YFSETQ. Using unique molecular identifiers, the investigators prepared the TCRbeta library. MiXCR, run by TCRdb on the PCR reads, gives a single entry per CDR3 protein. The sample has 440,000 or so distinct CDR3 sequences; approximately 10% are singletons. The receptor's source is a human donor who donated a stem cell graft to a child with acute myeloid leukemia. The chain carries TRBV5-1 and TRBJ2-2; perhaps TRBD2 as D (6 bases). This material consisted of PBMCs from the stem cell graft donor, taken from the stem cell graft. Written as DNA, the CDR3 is TGCGCCAGCAGTCCTGGGACTGCCAGGGAGCTGTTTTTT. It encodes CASSPGTARELFF.